This T cell receptor (beta chain) comes out of a study of cytomegalovirus exposure and HLA in healthy donors. Overall study context: Earlier work reported 117 million unique TCR beta sequences from 150 million to 200 million T cells.

All donors participated as healthy donors of bone marrow. In the PCR, 60 Vbeta and 13 Jbeta primers were used. As originally analysed: Roughly 12 million of 75 million to 85 million unique TCR beta chains were shared, per a later count. The assay was immunoSEQ multiplex PCR, and TCRdb's table has in-frame clones only and misses some. V and J calls and clone size are given by that table; D and trimming were obtained from the DNA. In the table there are around 110,000 clones, roughly 9% of which are singletons. V was pared by 5 bases and J by 6 bases, with 5 bases of the junction left unmatched. CDR1 and CDR2 (germline): LGHNA, YNFKEQ. The CDR3 has 15 residues.

Sequencing input: PBMCs. V usage is TRBV4-2 and J usage is TRBJ2-1, with TRBD2 identical over 12 bases. This receptor was obtained from a man aged 30-40 years in good health and CMV-seronegative. This CDR3 is CASSALAGGGNEQFF. Here the CDR3 DNA reads TGTGCCAGCAGCGCGCTAGCGGGGGGGGGCAATGAGCAGTTCTTC.